A single sample is the source of the 7 T cell receptor beta chains below, sequenced in a study of T cell responses to AZD1222 COVID-19 vaccine. Only in-frame clones appear in the TCRdb table, and some are missing; sequencing was by immunoSEQ multiplex PCR. The sample has about 110,000 clones; 91% are singletons. The sample consisted of peripheral blood, taken on day 0 of AZD1222 vaccination. These TCRs come from an adult in good health.

The genes are TRBV7-8 and TRBJ2-5; 10 bases line up with TRBD1. Germline V gene data show CDR1 as SGHVS and CDR2 as FQNEAQ. The CDR3 is 15 residues long. This chain's CDR3 is CAGSPDRGSRETQYF. The DNA for the CDR3 is TGTGCTGGCAGTCCGGACAGGGGGTCGAGGGAGACCCAGTACTTC.

This rearrangement joins TRBV7-2 to TRBJ1-3, with D unclear. The germline gives CDR1 SGHTA, CDR2 FQGNSA. The CDR3 is 12 residues long. V gave up 3 bases and J gave up 4 bases, with 4 bases separating them. The CDR3 bases are TGTGCCAGCAGCTTTTCCGGAAACACCATATATTTT. Translation gives CASSFSGNTIYF.

The rearrangement uses TRBV3-1 (or the pseudogene TRBV3-2) and TRBJ2-1; D ambiguous. Trimming stripped 1 base from V and 12 bases from J, with 7 bases between. Germline CDR1 and CDR2: LGHDT and YNNKEL (reference sequence). The CDR3 loop spans 11 amino acids. CDR3 nucleotide sequence: TGTGCCAGCAGCCAAGGTCCCCTGCAGTTCTTC. Protein sequence: CASSQGPLQFF.

The gene calls are TRBV6-5 and TRBJ1-2; TRBD1 is a possible D gene (5 bases). CDR3 length: 14 residues. Germline CDR1 reads MNHEY; CDR2 reads SVGAGI. With 2 bases removed from V and 6 bases from J, the gap between germline ends came to 13 bases. Here the CDR3 reads CASSYESGSHGYTF. CDR3 DNA: TGTGCCAGCAGTTACGAGTCAGGGAGCCATGGCTACACCTTC.

The rearrangement uses TRBV29-1 and TRBJ1-2; a weak D match, TRBD1 (5 bases). The germline V gene has CDR1 SQVTM and CDR2 ANQGSEA. This CDR3 is 15 amino acids long. V lost 3 bases to trimming and J lost 2 bases, with 16 bases between them. The CDR3 region has the DNA TGCAGCGTTGAGGGGGGGACCGCGCACAACTATGGCTACACCTTC. This encodes CSVEGGTAHNYGYTF.

The CDR3 protein is CASQSKGTSGNYEQYF. Here the CDR3 DNA reads TGTGCCAGCCAATCGAAAGGGACTAGCGGGAATTACGAGCAGTACTTC. This sequence joins TRBV2 and TRBJ2-7, with 13 positions matching TRBD2. After removal of 8 bases from V and 4 bases from J, the junction contained 11 bases not matched to a gene. Looked up from germline, CDR1 is SNHLY and CDR2 is FYNNEI. The CDR3 has 16 residues. Full variable domain (outside the CDR3, taken from reference TRBV2 and TRBJ2-7): EPEVTQTPSHQVTQMGQEVILRCVPISNHLYFYWYRQILGQKVEFLVSFYNNEISEKSEIFDDQFSVERPDGSNFTLKIRSTKLEDSAMYFCASQSKGTSGNYEQYFGPGTRLTVT.

The chain employs TRBV9 and TRBJ2-7; D perhaps matches TRBD1 (6 bases). The CDR3 loop spans 13 amino acids. Trimming took off 3 bases at V and 4 bases at J, with 11 bases between the two ends. The germline CDR1 and CDR2 sequences are SGDLS and YYNGEE. The CDR3 DNA sequence: TGTGCCAGCAGCGCCCAACAGGGATACGAGCAGTACTTC. Its translation: CASSAQQGYEQYF. The entire variable domain, with the rest obtained from reference TRBV9 and TRBJ2-7, is as follows: DSGVTQTPKHLITATGQRVTLRCSPRSGDLSVYWYQQSLDQGLQFLIQYYNGEERAKGNILERFSAQQFPDLHSELNLSSLELGDSALYFCASSAQQGYEQYFGPGTRLTVT.